This entry lists 17 T cell receptor beta chains sequenced from one sample in a study of T cell changes during pregnancy in multiple sclerosis. Data came from immunoSEQ multiplex PCR; TCRdb stores just in-frame clones and leaves some out. The table records about 28,000 clones, approximately 87% of them present only once. The sequencing here drew on CD8+ T cells from peripheral blood mononuclear cells, taken after pregnancy. These receptors all come from a female donor with multiple sclerosis, enrolled in a pregnancy study.

The chain couples TRBV2 to TRBJ2-7; 10 nucleotides match TRBD1. The V segment lost 6 bases and the J segment 4 bases; nucleotides outside the gene matches: 9. Looked up from germline, CDR1 is SNHLY and CDR2 is FYNNEI. CDR3 length: 15 residues. The CDR3 loop is CASRWPGQGPYEQYF. The CDR3 DNA reads as TGTGCCAGCAGATGGCCGGGACAGGGGCCGTACGAGCAGTACTTC.

The genes are TRBV28 and TRBJ2-7, with D perhaps matching TRBD2 (5 bases). V lost 3 bases and J 3 bases, leaving 15 bases between the germline ends. There are 15 residues in the CDR3. CDR1 MDHEN and CDR2 SYDVKM come from the germline V gene. The CDR3 sequence is CASSLERETSYEQYF. The CDR3 DNA follows: TGTGCCAGCAGTTTGGAACGGGAAACAAGCTACGAGCAGTACTTC.

The chain has TRBV6-1 and TRBJ2-1; 7 positions match TRBD2. The CDR3 is made up of 15 amino acids. Germline CDR1 reads MNHNS; CDR2 reads SASEGT. V lost 1 base and J lost 6; bases outside the gene matches: 6. The CDR3 DNA reads as TGTGCCAGCAGTGAAGGGGGGGGGATGAGCAATGAGCAGTTCTTC. This encodes CASSEGGGMSNEQFF.

This clone was observed a few times. V usage is TRBV19 and J usage is TRBJ2-2, with D possibly being TRBD2 (6 bases). V lost 3 bases, J lost 3 bases, and 14 bases lay in between. The germline V gene encodes CDR1 LNHDA and CDR2 SQIVND (reference sequence). This CDR3 comprises 16 residues. CDR3 nucleotides: TGTGCCAGTAGTATGCTTGGAGGGAGCGACACCGGGGAGCTGTTTTTT. Translating it yields CASSMLGGSDTGELFF.

The chain recombines TRBV19 with TRBJ1-5, with no clear D. CDR3 length: 14 residues. Germline values: CDR1 LNHDA, CDR2 SQIVND (reference sequence). V was shortened by 5 bases and J by 7 bases, with 15 bases between the two germline ends. CDR3 residues: CASSSQEASQPQHF. The CDR3 DNA reads TGTGCCAGTAGTTCCCAGGAGGCAAGCCAGCCCCAGCATTTT.

J is TRBJ2-1 and V is TRBV4-1, with D perhaps TRBD2 (7 bases). Germline lookup yields CDR1 MGHRA and CDR2 YSYEKL. V was pared by 3 bases and J by 0 bases, with 15 bases between. The CDR3 is made up of 17 amino acids. DNA of the CDR3: TGCGCCAGCAGCCAGGGGCCCCGGGGGGCCTCCTACAATGAGCAGTTCTTC. Protein sequence: CASSQGPRGASYNEQFF.

The CDR3 DNA reads as TGCGCCAGCAGCTTGAGGGACAGGGTGCGGGAGACCCAGTACTTC. Its protein product is CASSLRDRVRETQYF. The chain recombines TRBV5-1 with TRBJ2-5, with 9 bases matching TRBD1. V shed 1 base, J shed 5 bases, and the junction held 6 bases outside the gene matches. This CDR3 region has 15 residues. Looked up from germline, CDR1 is SGHRS and CDR2 is YFSETQ.

The V gene is TRBV9, the J gene TRBJ1-4, with no clear D. V shed 4 bases and J shed 5 bases, with 9 bases lying between them. Germline assignment: CDR1 SGDLS and CDR2 YYNGEE. The CDR3 spans 13 residues. The CDR3 DNA follows: TGTGCCAGCAGCTCCCGGGAGAATGAAAAACTGTTTTTT. Its protein is CASSSRENEKLFF.

The chain couples TRBV10-3 to TRBJ2-1; a weak D match, TRBD1 (6 bases). The CDR3 contains 16 residues. V was clipped by 7 bases and J by 0 bases, with 16 bases between them. Per the germline V gene, CDR1 is ENHRY and CDR2 is SYGVKD. Here the CDR3 reads CAINGGRGVSYNEQFF. The DNA of the CDR3 is TGTGCCATCAACGGCGGCAGGGGCGTCTCCTACAATGAGCAGTTCTTC.

The CDR3 reads CASSQGFGQGAYEQYF. The CDR3 nucleotides read TGTGCCAGCAGCCAAGGGTTCGGACAGGGAGCCTACGAGCAGTACTTC. The J gene is TRBJ2-7, the V gene TRBV14; 8 bases map to TRBD1. The CDR3 has 16 amino acids. V lost 1 base, J lost 2 bases, and 7 bases stayed unmatched. The germline CDR1 and CDR2 sequences are SGHDN and FVKESK.

The rearrangement links TRBV5-6 to TRBJ1-5; a possible D gene is TRBD1 (5 bases). The CDR3 has 13 residues. The germline V gene encodes CDR1 SGHDT and CDR2 YYEEEE. The germline V and J ends were trimmed by 4 bases and 12 bases, with 17 bases remaining between them. The CDR3, as DNA: TGTGCCAGCAGCCGGGGGTGGAGCTCTAACCAGCATTTT. Translation gives CASSRGWSSNQHF. The full variable domain, in which reference TRBV5-6 and TRBJ1-5 provide the parts outside the CDR3, is DAGVTQSPTHLIKTRGQQVTLRCSPKSGHDTVSWYQQALGQGPQFIFQYYEEEERQRGNFPDRFSGHQFPNYSSELNVNALLLGDSALYLCASSRGWSSNQHFGDGTRLSIL.

This chain links TRBV4-1 with TRBJ1-4; 10 nucleotides match TRBD1. V shed 4 bases, J shed 7 bases, and the junction held 6 bases outside the gene matches. Germline CDR1 is MGHRA and CDR2 is YSYEKL. This CDR3 region has 15 residues. Here the CDR3 reads CASSPGTGAGEKLFF. The CDR3 bases are TGCGCCAGCAGCCCAGGGACAGGGGCAGGTGAAAAACTGTTTTTT.

This chain uses TRBV10-2 with TRBJ1-2, with unresolved D. The CDR3 runs to 15 residues. The germline CDR1 and CDR2 sequences are WSHSY and SAAADI. V was trimmed by 2 bases and J by 4 bases, leaving 14 bases between them. CDR3 sequence reads: CASSESWRSVYGYTF. CDR3 coding DNA: TGCGCCAGCAGTGAGAGTTGGAGATCCGTCTATGGCTACACCTTC.

J is TRBJ2-2 and V is TRBV6-5; tentatively, D is TRBD1 (6 bases). CDR1 is MNHEY and CDR2 is SVGAGI in the germline V gene. The CDR3 runs to 14 residues. V lost 1 base to trimming and J lost 5 bases, with 8 bases between them. CDR3 loop: CASSYWGRTGELFF. In DNA, the CDR3 is TGTGCCAGCAGTTACTGGGGGCGAACCGGGGAGCTGTTTTTT.

V and J are TRBV29-1 and TRBJ1-1; D not resolved. The germline V gene encodes CDR1 SQVTM and CDR2 ANQGSEA. The CDR3 runs 13 residues. V dropped 8 bases and J dropped 2 bases, with 15 bases sitting between them. The CDR3, as DNA: TGCAGCACAGCCGGAGGCAGTAACACTGAAGCTTTCTTT. It codes for CSTAGGSNTEAFF.

The rearrangement uses TRBV27 and TRBJ2-7, with a tentative D call TRBD1 (6 bases). This CDR3 spans 15 amino acids. Germline V lookup: CDR1 MNHEY, CDR2 SMNVEV (reference sequence). V lost 4 bases and J lost 7, with 20 bases in between. The CDR3 sequence: CASSSRTALREEQYF. The CDR3 bases are TGTGCCAGCAGTTCCCGGACAGCTCTCCGTGAGGAGCAGTACTTC.

In its sample, this clone was seen once. This chain joins TRBV13 and TRBJ2-7; TRBD1 matches 11 bases. The length of the CDR3 is 15 residues. Trimming removed 4 bases from V and 6 bases from J; junction bases left unmatched: 8. Looked up from germline, CDR1 is PRHDT and CDR2 is FYEKMQ (reference sequence). CDR3 loop: CASSSPGQGGVEQYF. CDR3 in DNA: TGTGCCAGCAGCTCTCCGGGACAGGGGGGGGTCGAGCAGTACTTC.